Presented here are 32 T cell receptor beta chains from one specimen sequenced in a study of shared clonotypes between healthy human individuals. Produced via immunoSEQ multiplex PCR; TCRdb's table is partial and in-frame only. The data contain about 2.4 million clones, 80% to 95% of them seen just once; the ten biggest clones take up about 0.34%. Source material: naive CD4+ T cells from PBMCs. Subset here: CD45RA+ positively selected. These receptors all stem from a man between 18 and 29 years old in good health. Some clones in this sample may be carry-over from other donors' samples.

V usage is TRBV11-2 and J usage is TRBJ2-5; D is uncertain. The germline V and J ends were trimmed by 5 bases and 1 base, with 11 bases remaining between them. The length of the CDR3 is 14 residues. Per the germline V gene, CDR1 is SGHAT and CDR2 is FQNNGV. The CDR3 loop is CASSKGFLQETQYF. In DNA, the CDR3 is TGTGCCAGCAGCAAGGGATTCCTCCAAGAGACCCAGTACTTC.

This chain connects TRBV2 to TRBJ2-7; 9 bases line up with TRBD1. From germline, CDR1 is SNHLY and CDR2 FYNNEI. The V and J ends lost 6 bases and 4 bases, in that order; junction bases with no gene match: 10. This CDR3 has 15 amino acids. This CDR3 is CASSKNTGGSYEQYF. In DNA, the CDR3 is TGTGCCAGCAGCAAGAATACAGGGGGCTCATACGAGCAGTACTTC.

The chain joins TRBV6-6 to TRBJ1-5; no firm D call. The CDR3 is 15 amino acids. The germline CDR1 and CDR2 sequences are MNHNY and SVGAGI (reference sequence). Between the trimmed V and J ends, which lost 2 bases and 4 bases, there was a span of 12 bases. The CDR3 region has the DNA TGTGCCAGCAGTTACCAAGGGCAGACAAATCAGCCCCAGCATTTT. This codes for CASSYQGQTNQPQHF.

The chain joins TRBV7-8 to TRBJ2-5; the match to TRBD1 covers 10 bases. The CDR3 is 16 amino acids. V was pared by 6 bases and J by 5 bases, with 12 bases of the junction left unmatched. Germline V gene sequence: CDR1 SGHVS, CDR2 FQNEAQ. The CDR3 DNA is TGTGCCAGCAGTTACCGGGACAGGGGCCGGATGGAGACCCAGTACTTC. Translated: CASSYRDRGRMETQYF. Combining the CDR3 with reference TRBV7-8 and TRBJ2-5 gives the whole variable domain GAGVSQSPRYKVAKRGQDVALRCDPISGHVSLFWYQQALGQGPEFLTYFQNEAQLDKSGLPSDRFFAERPEGSVSTLKIQRTQQEDSAVYLCASSYRDRGRMETQYFGPGTRLLVL.

J is TRBJ1-2 and V is TRBV5-6, with TRBD1 matching 8 bases. V gave up 4 bases and J gave up 3 bases; unmatched junction bases: 5. CDR1 and CDR2 from the germline V gene are SGHDT and YYEEEE. This CDR3 region has 14 residues. The CDR3 sequence is CASSTGQGHYGYTF. The DNA for the CDR3 is TGTGCCAGCAGCACCGGACAGGGACACTATGGCTACACCTTC. Complete variable domain (other parts from reference TRBV5-6 and TRBJ1-2): DAGVTQSPTHLIKTRGQQVTLRCSPKSGHDTVSWYQQALGQGPQFIFQYYEEEERQRGNFPDRFSGHQFPNYSSELNVNALLLGDSALYLCASSTGQGHYGYTFGSGTRLTVV.

This clone appeared a single time. The rearrangement uses TRBV6-5 and TRBJ1-1; no reliable D call. With 2 bases removed from V and 0 bases from J, the gap between germline ends came to 10 bases. Germline CDR1 and CDR2: MNHEY and SVGAGI. The CDR3 sequence is 15 residues long. The CDR3 DNA reads as TGTGCCAGCAGTTACCATGACACTATGAACACTGAAGCTTTCTTT. It is translated as CASSYHDTMNTEAFF.

This sequence joins TRBV28 and TRBJ2-7, with 8 bases identical to TRBD1. CDR3 length equals 14 residues. J gave up 7 bases and V 3 bases, and 8 bases lay outside the gene matches. The germline V gene encodes CDR1 MDHEN and CDR2 SYDVKM. Written as DNA, the CDR3 is TGTGCCAGCAGTTTGCCCAGGGGGCAGAGGGAGCAGTACTTC. This gives the protein CASSLPRGQREQYF.

This clone was seen only once. The rearrangement joins TRBV19 to TRBJ1-4, with a tentative D call TRBD1 (5 bases). The CDR3 sequence is 16 residues long. Germline CDR1 reads LNHDA; CDR2 reads SQIVND (reference sequence). The V gene lost 9 bases and the J gene lost 2 bases, with 19 bases spanning the gap. The CDR3, as DNA: TGTGCCAGCGAGGACAATTTTAGGGCTACTAATGAAAAACTGTTTTTT. As protein: CASEDNFRATNEKLFF.

The rearrangement links TRBV18 to TRBJ1-1; 7 bases are a match to TRBD1. The germline V gene has CDR1 KGHSH and CDR2 LQKENI. The CDR3 is 14 amino acids. With V trimmed by 2 bases and J by 2 bases, 2 bases remained unmatched. The CDR3 bases are TGTGCCAGCTCACCAACAGGGGATAACACTGAAGCTTTCTTT. It is translated as CASSPTGDNTEAFF. Complete variable domain (other parts from reference TRBV18 and TRBJ1-1): NAGVMQNPRHLVRRRGQEARLRCSPMKGHSHVYWYRQLPEEGLKFMVYLQKENIIDESGMPKERFSAEFPKEGPSILRIQQVVRGDSAAYFCASSPTGDNTEAFFGQGTRLTVV.

This chain uses TRBV6-1 with TRBJ1-2; 9 bases align to TRBD1. After removal of 4 bases from V and 8 bases from J, the junction contained 5 bases not matched to a gene. Germline V CDR1 and CDR2: MNHNS, SASEGT. CDR3 length: 13 residues. The CDR3 loop reads CASSATGGGGYTF. DNA for the CDR3: TGTGCCAGCAGTGCCACAGGGGGCGGGGGCTACACCTTC.

The rearrangement uses TRBV21-1 and TRBJ2-7. TRBV21-1 is an annotated pseudogene. CDR3 length: 17 amino acids. CDR3 coding DNA: TGTGCCAGCAGCACACCAGGGGGGGATTCCGCCCCCTACGAGCAGTACTTC. Protein sequence: CASSTPGGDSAPYEQYF.

This chain joins TRBV7-9 and TRBJ2-5; 7 bases match TRBD2. The J call may be wrong; the DNA end is better matched by TRBJ2-7. Per germline, CDR1 SEHNR and CDR2 FQNEAQ (reference sequence). The CDR3 spans 15 residues. The CDR3, as DNA: TGTGCCAGCAGCTCCCCGAGGCGGGAGTCCTACGAGCAGTACTTC. It yields the protein CASSSPRRESYEQYF.

V is TRBV6-5 and J is TRBJ2-7; TRBD2 is a possible D gene (5 bases). Trimming cost V 6 bases and J 2 bases, with 11 bases left between them. The CDR3 is 13 residues long. Germline V gene data show CDR1 as MNHEY and CDR2 as SVGAGI. The CDR3 DNA reads as TGTGCCAGCAGAACACTAGTGACCTACGAGCAGTACTTC. Its translation is CASRTLVTYEQYF.

This chain connects TRBV18 to TRBJ1-1, with D possibly being TRBD1 (6 bases). Trimming removed 1 base at V and 8 bases at J, with 11 bases between. Per the germline V gene, CDR1 is KGHSH and CDR2 is LQKENI. The CDR3 consists of 13 residues. CDR3 coding DNA: TGTGCCAGCTCACCACTAGGGGGGAAGGAAGCTTTCTTT. Protein sequence: CASSPLGGKEAFF.

The chain has TRBV19 and TRBJ1-2; no clear D gene. This CDR3 is built from 12 residues. In germline, CDR1 is LNHDA, CDR2 SQIVND (reference sequence). V was pared by 5 bases and J by 5 bases, with 9 bases between. CDR3 loop: CASSPQQYGYTF. DNA of the CDR3: TGTGCCAGTAGTCCCCAGCAATATGGCTACACCTTC.

This chain uses TRBV10-3 with TRBJ2-1; 13 bases are shared with TRBD2. This CDR3 comprises 16 residues. The V gene end was trimmed by 8 bases and the J gene end by 4 bases; junction bases not matched to a gene: 8. Germline V gene sequence: CDR1 ENHRY, CDR2 SYGVKD. CDR3 bases: TGTGCCATCGGTTTACTAGCGGGAGGGGGGTACAATGAGCAGTTCTTC. Translating it yields CAIGLLAGGGYNEQFF.

This clone was recorded only once. The CDR3 nucleotides are TGTGCCAGCCTCAGGGACAGGAATGAAAAACTGTTTTTT. Its protein product is CASLRDRNEKLFF. The rearrangement uses TRBV18 and TRBJ1-4; 8 positions match TRBD1. Looked up from germline, CDR1 is KGHSH and CDR2 is LQKENI. There are 13 residues in the CDR3. The junction had 4 bases not matched to a gene; V was cut back by 8 bases and J by 5 bases.

This chain joins TRBV28 and TRBJ2-2, with D uncertain. The CDR3 extends over 14 amino acids. In germline, CDR1 is MDHEN, CDR2 SYDVKM. V shed 4 bases and J shed 1 base, with 7 bases lying between them. CDR3 protein: CASSWVGNTGELFF. As DNA, the CDR3 is TGTGCCAGCAGTTGGGTGGGGAACACCGGGGAGCTGTTTTTT.

This chain joins TRBV29-1 and TRBJ1-2, with D perhaps TRBD1 (5 bases). V dropped 7 bases and J dropped 2 bases, with 11 bases sitting between them. The germline CDR1 and CDR2 sequences are SQVTM and ANQGSEA. The CDR3 loop spans 12 amino acids. The CDR3: CSAWDGNYGYTF. The CDR3 DNA follows: TGCAGCGCCTGGGACGGAAACTATGGCTACACCTTC. The full variable domain, its missing parts supplied by reference TRBV29-1 and TRBJ1-2, is SAVISQKPSRDICQRGTSLTIQCQVDSQVTMMFWYRQQPGQSLTLIATANQGSEATYESGFVIDKFPISRPNLTFSTLTVSNMSPEDSSIYLCSAWDGNYGYTFGSGTRLTVV.

The chain has TRBV2 and TRBJ1-3, with 11 bases that match TRBD1. The germline V gene has CDR1 SNHLY and CDR2 FYNNEI. This CDR3 is built from 15 residues. Trimming cost V 6 bases and J 3 bases; bases outside gene matches: 4. Written as DNA, the CDR3 is TGTGCCAGCAGCCCAGGGACAGGGGGTGGAAACACCATATATTTT. This translates into CASSPGTGGGNTIYF.

This rearrangement joins TRBV4-2 to TRBJ1-2, with TRBD1 identical over 7 bases. The germline gives CDR1 LGHNA, CDR2 YNFKEQ. The CDR3 covers 16 residues. The V segment lost 7 bases and the J segment 8 bases; nucleotides outside the gene matches: 19. DNA for the CDR3: TGTGCCAGCACCCTCCTGGGAGGGGGCAGGTTAGGCGGCTACACCTTC. It translates to CASTLLGGGRLGGYTF.

This clone came up once. V usage is TRBV7-8 and J usage is TRBJ2-1; D unresolved. CDR3 size: 14 residues. V lost 4 bases and J lost 4, with 11 bases in between. Germline CDR1 reads SGHVS; CDR2 reads FQNEAQ. CDR3 region: CASSSPDQYNEQFF. The CDR3 DNA reads as TGTGCCAGCAGCTCGCCTGACCAGTACAATGAGCAGTTCTTC. Looking up the rest from reference TRBV7-8 and TRBJ2-1 gives the full variable domain: GAGVSQSPRYKVAKRGQDVALRCDPISGHVSLFWYQQALGQGPEFLTYFQNEAQLDKSGLPSDRFFAERPEGSVSTLKIQRTQQEDSAVYLCASSSPDQYNEQFFGPGTRLTVL.

With regard to this clone: This specimen includes other DNA sequences encoding the same CDR3. V is TRBV2 and J is TRBJ1-4; unclear D gene. V lost 3 bases and J 7 bases, leaving 3 bases between the germline ends. Germline V lookup: CDR1 SNHLY, CDR2 FYNNEI. CDR3 length equals 11 residues. The CDR3 loop is CASSEGEKLFF. The CDR3 DNA reads TGTGCCAGCAGTGAGGGTGAAAAACTGTTTTTT.

This clone was observed a few times. The rearrangement joins TRBV15 to TRBJ1-3; no firm D call. With 5 bases removed from V and 0 bases from J, the gap between germline ends came to 14 bases. Germline CDR1 LNHNV, CDR2 YYDKDF (reference sequence). CDR3 size: 16 residues. Here the CDR3 reads CATSVQPRSSGNTIYF. The CDR3 nucleotides are TGTGCCACCAGCGTCCAACCCCGATCCTCTGGAAACACCATATATTTT.

V is TRBV4-3 and J is TRBJ2-3, with TRBD2 identical over 9 bases. Germline V CDR1 and CDR2: LGHNA, YSLEER. V was clipped by 5 bases and J by 0 bases; unmatched bases: 6. The CDR3 loop spans 16 amino acids. CDR3 amino acids: CASSTLSGGSTDTQYF. The CDR3, as DNA: TGCGCCAGCAGCACCCTCAGCGGGGGGAGCACAGATACGCAGTATTTT.

The V call is TRBV7-6, the J call TRBJ2-2; no reliable D call. The CDR3 sequence is 12 residues long. Germline V gene lookup returns CDR1 SGHVS and CDR2 FNYEAQ. Trimming took off 1 base at V and 6 bases at J, with 3 bases between the two ends. CDR3 sequence reads: CASSLGAGELFF. CDR3 nucleotide sequence: TGTGCCAGCAGCTTAGGGGCCGGGGAGCTGTTTTTT.

The chain links TRBV10-3 to TRBJ1-1, with D maybe TRBD1 (5 bases). Per the germline V gene, CDR1 is ENHRY and CDR2 is SYGVKD. The germline V and J ends were trimmed by 0 bases and 4 bases, with 9 bases remaining between them. This CDR3 spans 14 amino acids. In DNA, the CDR3 is TGTGCCATCAGTGAGTCGGTCGGGGCCACTGAAGCTTTCTTT. Protein: CAISESVGATEAFF.

The sample holds one count of this clone. The chain joins TRBV5-4 to TRBJ1-1; D ambiguous. V lost 0 bases and J 5 bases, leaving 14 bases between the germline ends. The CDR3 consists of 15 residues. Germline CDR1 is SGHNT and CDR2 is YYREEE (reference sequence). The CDR3, as DNA: TGTGCCAGCAGCTTGGATGGTAGGGTGAGGACTGAAGCTTTCTTT. It specifies CASSLDGRVRTEAFF. The whole variable domain, filled in from reference TRBV5-4 and TRBJ1-1, reads ETGVTQSPTHLIKTRGQQVTLRCSSQSGHNTVSWYQQALGQGPQFIFQYYREEENGRGNFPPRFSGLQFPNYSSELNVNALELDDSALYLCASSLDGRVRTEAFFGQGTRLTVV.

This rearrangement joins TRBV5-1 to TRBJ2-7, with 7 bases that match TRBD2. Germline values: CDR1 SGHRS, CDR2 YFSETQ. This CDR3 has 14 amino acids. The V segment lost 5 bases and the J segment 0 bases; nucleotides outside the gene matches: 5. CDR3 loop: CASREASGSYEQYF. CDR3 sequence (DNA): TGCGCCAGCAGGGAGGCTAGCGGCTCCTACGAGCAGTACTTC.

The chain uses TRBV7-9 and TRBJ2-5; D uncertain. This CDR3 contains 15 residues. The V end lost 7 bases, the J end lost 1 base, and 16 bases lay between the germline ends. Germline CDR1 and CDR2: SEHNR and FQNEAQ (reference sequence). DNA of the CDR3: TGTGCCAGCACCACGGTATGGGTGCCCCAAGAGACCCAGTACTTC. Amino acids: CASTTVWVPQETQYF.

V is TRBV5-1 and J is TRBJ2-5; D unresolved. The CDR3 spans 13 residues. Germline assignment: CDR1 SGHRS and CDR2 YFSETQ. Between the trimmed V and J ends, which lost 4 bases and 5 bases, there was a span of 12 bases. For the CDR3, the DNA is TGCGCCAGCAGCATAGACTCTATTGAGACCCAGTACTTC. It translates to CASSIDSIETQYF. The full variable domain, completed using reference TRBV5-1 and TRBJ2-5, is KAGVTQTPRYLIKTRGQQVTLSCSPISGHRSVSWYQQTPGQGLQFLFEYFSETQRNKGNFPGRFSGRQFSNSRSEMNVSTLELGDSALYLCASSIDSIETQYFGPGTRLLVL.

J is TRBJ2-5 and V is TRBV25-1; D might be TRBD2 (6 bases). The CDR3 runs to 13 residues. Looked up from germline, CDR1 is MGHDK and CDR2 is SYGVNS. Trimming shortened V by 5 bases and J by 5 bases, and 12 bases separated the two germline ends. Written as DNA, the CDR3 is TGTGCCAGCAGTACGGGAGCGAGGGAGACCCAGTACTTC. Translated: CASSTGARETQYF.